This T cell receptor beta chain derives from a study of CD8+ T cells in alopecia areata. Turning to the study itself: Twice daily, treated patients received 5 to 10 mg of oral tofacitinib.

Lesional scalp punch biopsies and peripheral blood came from alopecia areata patients. RNA was extracted and reverse transcribed into cDNA as the sequencing template. Some clones are missing from TCRdb's copy, which holds only in-frame ones; the method was immunoSEQ multiplex PCR. The sample lists over 8,000 clones, 55% to 75% occurring once. Trimming removed 4 bases at V and 2 bases at J, with 11 bases between. This CDR3 contains 14 residues. CDR1 is LNHDA and CDR2 is SQIVND in the germline V gene (reference sequence). Sequencing input: skin. This rearrangement joins TRBV19 to TRBJ2-5; perhaps D is TRBD1 or TRBD2 (7 bases each). The clonotype comes from a human donor with alopecia areata. The CDR3 reads CASSTQGGQETQYF. CDR3 coding DNA: TGTGCCAGTAGTACTCAGGGGGGGCAAGAGACCCAGTACTTC.